This TCR beta chain came from a study of shared clonotypes between healthy human individuals. Whole-study results and caveats: The rarefaction results pointed to incomplete sorted-subset sequencing despite large depth. Generation probabilities of non-shared clonotypes were lower (relative to those shared by all four donors). Sharing of clonotypes among donors was expected to vary with sequencing depth.

V trimming: 3 bases; J trimming: 1 base; junction bases outside the gene matches: 13. CDR1 is SGDLS and CDR2 is YYNGEE in the germline V gene. The CDR3 extends over 17 amino acids. The repertoire was sequenced with immunoSEQ multiplex PCR; TCRdb's copy has only in-frame clones and lacks some. The sample has just over 2,000,000 clones, approximately 95% seen once. CD45RO-negative, CCR7-positively selected cells formed the naive CD8 fraction, excluding terminally differentiated effector memory CD45RA+ cells. Donors, healthy HIV-negative adults, lacked recent acute infections or vaccinations. For this clone: Its specificity is not known.

Sequencing input: naive CD8+ T cells sorted from blood. This clonotype originated in a man between 18 and 29 years old in good health. The chain employs TRBV9 and TRBJ2-7, with 7 bases fitting TRBD1. The CDR3 region is CASSAQGDSKGSYEQYF. The DNA for the CDR3 is TGTGCCAGCAGCGCCCAGGGGGACAGCAAAGGGTCCTACGAGCAGTACTTC.